One and the same sample provided the 22 T cell receptor beta chains below, sequenced in a study of CD8 T cells in Susac syndrome. Random hexamers served to reverse transcribe roughly 0.5 to 1 ug RNA. MiXCR was run by TCRdb on the immunoSEQ multiplex PCR reads, yielding one entry per CDR3 protein. The repertoire includes around 71,000 distinct CDR3 sequences, 93% of them detected once, and around 0.15% sits in the top ten. Input material: CD4+ T cells from PBMCs. These receptors all come from a human donor with Susac syndrome.

This clonotype occurred once. This chain uses TRBV28 with TRBJ2-7; 7 bases fit TRBD1. CDR1 and CDR2 (germline): MDHEN, SYDVKM. CDR3 length: 15 residues. V was pared by 5 bases and J by 0 bases, with 7 bases of the junction left unmatched. For the CDR3, the DNA is TGTGCCAGCAGTCGTAGACAGGGCATCTCCTACGAGCAGTACTTC. Translation: CASSRRQGISYEQYF.

This sequence joins TRBV4-3 and TRBJ2-3; the match to TRBD2 covers 9 bases. The CDR3 is made up of 18 amino acids. With V trimmed by 1 base and J by 1 base, 9 bases remained unmatched. CDR1 and CDR2 from the germline V gene are LGHNA and YSLEER. The CDR3 bases are TGCGCCAGCAGCCAAGGGCGGGGGGGCCCTTCACGCACAGATACGCAGTATTTT. Its translation is CASSQGRGGPSRTDTQYF.

This clonotype was observed a single time. The genes are TRBV9 and TRBJ2-3, with D unresolved. V lost 4 bases and J 6 bases, leaving 9 bases between the germline ends. This CDR3 region has 12 residues. Germline V CDR1 and CDR2: SGDLS, YYNGEE. The CDR3 protein is CASSRPSDTQYF. CDR3 nucleotide sequence: TGTGCCAGCAGCCGTCCCTCGGATACGCAGTATTTT. Based on the CDR3 plus reference TRBV9 and TRBJ2-3, the full variable domain is DSGVTQTPKHLITATGQRVTLRCSPRSGDLSVYWYQQSLDQGLQFLIQYYNGEERAKGNILERFSAQQFPDLHSELNLSSLELGDSALYFCASSRPSDTQYFGPGTRLTVL.

This clonotype was observed a single time. The CDR3, as DNA: TGTGCCAGCAGTTTTCGAGGGCATGGCTACACCTTC. This sequence encodes CASSFRGHGYTF. The chain links TRBV28 to TRBJ1-2; D ambiguous. The V gene lost 3 bases and the J gene lost 6 bases, with 8 bases spanning the gap. Germline assignment: CDR1 MDHEN and CDR2 SYDVKM. The CDR3 contains 12 residues.

This sequence joins TRBV29-1 and TRBJ1-4; 9 nucleotides agree with TRBD1. The CDR3 has 14 amino acids. V trimming: 2 bases; J trimming: 8 bases; junction bases outside the gene matches: 6. Per the germline V gene, CDR1 is SQVTM and CDR2 is ANQGSEA. DNA of the CDR3: TGCAGCGTTGAATTGGGACAGGGTAGGGAAAAACTGTTTTTT. This sequence encodes CSVELGQGREKLFF.

CDR3 DNA: TGCGCCAGCAGCCCAGGGACTAGTCCTCACAATGAGCAGTTCTTC. Translated, it gives CASSPGTSPHNEQFF. The chain couples TRBV5-1 to TRBJ2-1; 8 bases line up with TRBD2. In germline, CDR1 is SGHRS, CDR2 YFSETQ. There are 15 residues in the CDR3. The trim removed 4 bases at V and 5 bases at J, leaving 8 bases unmatched.

This rearrangement joins TRBV6-1 to TRBJ2-5; the match to TRBD2 covers 7 bases. This CDR3 region has 15 residues. Looked up from germline, CDR1 is MNHNS and CDR2 is SASEGT. The V gene end was trimmed by 2 bases and the J gene end by 5 bases; junction bases not matched to a gene: 8. The CDR3 reads CASSESIGRGETQYF. CDR3 DNA sequence: TGTGCCAGCAGTGAATCGATAGGGAGGGGTGAGACCCAGTACTTC.

The V call is TRBV2, the J call TRBJ1-3; 8 positions match TRBD1. J gave up 2 bases and V 6 bases, and 6 bases lay outside the gene matches. This CDR3 comprises 15 residues. Germline CDR1 is SNHLY and CDR2 is FYNNEI. The CDR3 loop reads CASSEDRAAGNTIYF. CDR3 DNA sequence: TGTGCCAGCAGCGAGGACAGGGCAGCTGGAAACACCATATATTTT. Together with reference TRBV2 and TRBJ1-3, the CDR3 gives the full variable domain: EPEVTQTPSHQVTQMGQEVILRCVPISNHLYFYWYRQILGQKVEFLVSFYNNEISEKSEIFDDQFSVERPDGSNFTLKIRSTKLEDSAMYFCASSEDRAAGNTIYFGEGSWLTVV.

The rearrangement uses TRBV6-1 and TRBJ2-7; 7 nucleotides line up with TRBD1. The germline V gene encodes CDR1 MNHNS and CDR2 SASEGT. V was pared by 7 bases and J by 4 bases, with 19 bases of the junction left unmatched. The CDR3 contains 17 residues. Here the CDR3 reads CASTSPGQAWVNYEQYF. In DNA, the CDR3 is TGTGCCAGCACCTCCCCCGGACAGGCATGGGTGAATTACGAGCAGTACTTC.

This chain links TRBV3-1 with TRBJ1-1; D is unresolved. The CDR3 has 14 amino acids. The germline V gene has CDR1 LGHDT and CDR2 YNNKEL (reference sequence). The ends were cut back, 4 bases at V and 4 bases at J, with 13 bases in the middle. Here the CDR3 DNA reads TGTGCCAGCAGCCCTCGGTGGGAGGGCACTGAAGCTTTCTTT. Protein sequence: CASSPRWEGTEAFF.

The V gene is TRBV12-3 or TRBV12-4, the J gene TRBJ1-5; D possibly corresponds to TRBD1 (5 bases). V was trimmed by 6 bases and J by 2 bases, leaving 14 bases between them. The CDR3 totals 15 residues. CDR3 DNA: TGTGCCAGCAGCCGTACACTACAGGGCAATCAGCCCCAGCATTTT. Its protein product is CASSRTLQGNQPQHF.

The V call is TRBV9, the J call TRBJ2-2; a possible D gene is TRBD1 (6 bases). This CDR3 region has 16 residues. CDR1 and CDR2 from the germline V gene are SGDLS and YYNGEE. Trimming removed 0 bases from V and 2 bases from J, with 11 bases in between. The CDR3 DNA sequence: TGTGCCAGCAGCGTAGGGGGGACACTAAACACCGGGGAGCTGTTTTTT. Amino acids: CASSVGGTLNTGELFF.

This clonotype was counted once. V gene TRBV27 combines with J gene TRBJ1-6; no clear D. Germline CDR1 MNHEY, CDR2 SMNVEV (reference sequence). The germline V and J ends were trimmed by 6 bases and 10 bases, with 10 bases remaining between them. CDR3 length: 12 residues. The CDR3 here is CASSTLGSPLHF. CDR3 nucleotides: TGTGCCAGCAGCACATTAGGCTCACCCCTCCACTTT.

Points on this clonotype: Its ends do not fully match the called genes, so a read error is possible. The V and J genes are TRBV7-2 and TRBJ2-3, with D unclear. The length of the CDR3 is 13 residues. In germline, CDR1 is SGHTA, CDR2 FQGNSA. CDR3 nucleotide sequence: TGTGCCAGCAGCCCTGACTCCTTGGGTACGCTGTATTTT. It translates to CASSPDSLGTLYF.

This clonotype was detected only a few times. DNA for the CDR3: TGTGCCAGCTCTAGGGACAGGGTCTACGAGCAGTACTTC. This gives the protein CASSRDRVYEQYF. The chain links TRBV12-3 or TRBV12-4 to TRBJ2-7; 9 bases line up with TRBD1. This CDR3 is built from 13 residues. V shed 8 bases, J shed 3 bases, and the junction held 5 bases outside the gene matches.

This clonotype was recorded once. The V call is TRBV20-1, the J call TRBJ1-1, with D maybe TRBD1 (5 bases). The germline CDR1 and CDR2 sequences are DFQATT and SNEGSKA (reference sequence). The CDR3 extends over 13 amino acids. V shed 5 bases and J shed 1 base, with 11 bases lying between them. The CDR3 is CSAPAQGNTEAFF. For the CDR3, the DNA is TGCAGTGCTCCCGCTCAGGGGAACACTGAAGCTTTCTTT.

The gene calls are TRBV4-3 and TRBJ1-1; D gene unclear. CDR3 length: 14 residues. CDR1 is LGHNA and CDR2 is YSLEER in the germline V gene. Trimming took 0 bases from V and 4 from J, leaving 9 bases between them. The CDR3, as DNA: TGCGCCAGCAGCCAAGATCGAGCGGCCACTGAAGCTTTCTTT. It yields the protein CASSQDRAATEAFF.

This rearrangement joins TRBV2 to TRBJ2-3, with D perhaps TRBD1 (5 bases). V lost 8 bases and J 2 bases, leaving 14 bases between the germline ends. The length of the CDR3 is 14 residues. Looked up from germline, CDR1 is SNHLY and CDR2 is FYNNEI. The CDR3 DNA follows: TGTGCCAGCGCGCGACAGCGCGACACAGATACGCAGTATTTT. This codes for CASARQRDTDTQYF.

The rearrangement joins TRBV20-1 to TRBJ2-7, with 8 bases fitting TRBD1. Unmatched junction bases numbered 10, after V lost 0 bases and J lost 6 bases. This CDR3 has 15 amino acids. The germline V gene encodes CDR1 DFQATT and CDR2 SNEGSKA (reference sequence). The DNA for the CDR3 is TGCAGTGCTAGAGATCAGGGGGCTCCAAATGGCGAGCAGTACTTC. As protein: CSARDQGAPNGEQYF.

This chain connects TRBV20-1 to TRBJ2-3, with 10 bases that match TRBD2. The CDR3 totals 14 residues. Losses at the gene ends were 5 bases for V and 2 bases for J; bases not matched to a gene: 4. Germline CDR1 reads DFQATT; CDR2 reads SNEGSKA (reference sequence). The CDR3 coding sequence is TGCAGTGCTTCGACTAGCGGGTACACAGATACGCAGTATTTT. Translation: CSASTSGYTDTQYF.

This chain uses TRBV28 with TRBJ2-7, with 7 bases aligning to TRBD1. Germline V gene lookup returns CDR1 MDHEN and CDR2 SYDVKM. The CDR3 spans 17 residues. V shed 8 bases, J shed 3 bases, and the junction held 19 bases outside the gene matches. The CDR3 region is CASYSATPGGRGYEQYF. The CDR3 bases are TGTGCCAGCTATAGTGCCACCCCAGGGGGTCGGGGCTACGAGCAGTACTTC.

V usage is TRBV6-6 and J usage is TRBJ2-2; D gene uncertain. The CDR3 extends over 15 amino acids. V gave up 8 bases and J gave up 2 bases, with 15 bases separating them. Germline values: CDR1 MNHNY, CDR2 SVGAGI (reference sequence). CDR3 residues: CASCRQEGNTGELFF. The CDR3 nucleotides are TGTGCCAGCTGTCGGCAGGAAGGAAACACCGGGGAGCTGTTTTTT.